This T cell receptor (beta chain) stems from a study of shared clonotypes between healthy human individuals. Findings and limits, study-wide: Non-shared clonotypes had lower generation probabilities than those shared by all four donors.

Researchers partitioned CD4+ cells into CD45RA+ naive and CD45RA-negative memory subsets. The repertoire was sequenced with immunoSEQ multiplex PCR; TCRdb's copy has only in-frame clones and lacks some. This sample has under 1,100,000 clones, with roughly 80% found just once. Germline CDR1 and CDR2: GTSNPN and SVGIG (reference sequence). The CDR3 extends over 14 amino acids. V was trimmed by 7 bases and J by 8 bases, leaving 20 bases between them. In regard to this clone: Antigen specificity is unknown.

The V gene is TRBV30, the J gene TRBJ1-4; D may be TRBD1 (6 bases). Sequenced input: memory CD4+ T cells sorted from blood. Sample subset: CD45RA-negative fraction. This sequence was found in a man aged 18 to 29 in good health. CDR3 sequence (DNA): TGTGCCTTACTTCGCCAGGGGATGAGAGAAAAACTGTTTTTT. Amino acid sequence: CALLRQGMREKLFF.